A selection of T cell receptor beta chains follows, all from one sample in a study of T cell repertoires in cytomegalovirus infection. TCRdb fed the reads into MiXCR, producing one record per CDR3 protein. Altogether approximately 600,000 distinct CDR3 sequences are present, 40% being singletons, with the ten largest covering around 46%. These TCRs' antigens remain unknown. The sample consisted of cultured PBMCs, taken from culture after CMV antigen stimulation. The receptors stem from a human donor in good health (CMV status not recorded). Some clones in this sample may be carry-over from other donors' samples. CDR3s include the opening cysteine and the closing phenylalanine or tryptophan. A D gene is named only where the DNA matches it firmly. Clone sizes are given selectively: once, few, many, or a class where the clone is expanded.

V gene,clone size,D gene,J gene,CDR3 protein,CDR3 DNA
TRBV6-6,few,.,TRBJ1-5,CASTPAGGTQPQHF,TGTGCCAGCACCCCAGCGGGGGGAACTCAGCCCCAGCATTTT
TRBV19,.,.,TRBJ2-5,CASSRWWSETQYF,TGTGCCAGCTCTAGGTGGTGGTCAGAGACCCAGTACTTC
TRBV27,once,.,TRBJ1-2,CASSLIGAGGYTF,TGTGCCAGCAGTTTAATCGGCGCTGGTGGCTACACCTTC
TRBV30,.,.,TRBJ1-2,CAWSGPDPYYGYTF,TGTGCCTGGAGTGGGCCCGATCCCTACTATGGCTACACCTTC
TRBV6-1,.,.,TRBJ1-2,CASSEDPRYGYTF,TGTGCCAGCAGTGAAGACCCACGGTATGGCTACACCTTC
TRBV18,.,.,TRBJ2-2,CASSTRGPDGTGELFF,TGTGCCAGCTCAACCAGGGGCCCCGATGGGACCGGGGAGCTGTTTTTT
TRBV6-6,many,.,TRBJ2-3,CASSLPGLDTQYF,TGTGCCAGCAGTCTCCCGGGACTAGATACGCAGTATTTT
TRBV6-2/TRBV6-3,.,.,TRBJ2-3,CASSYPTDTDTQYF,TGTGCCAGCAGTTACCCAACGGATACCGATACGCAGTATTTT
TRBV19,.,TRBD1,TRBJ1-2,CASNTGGYGYTF,TGTGCCAGTAACACAGGGGGCTATGGCTACACCTTC
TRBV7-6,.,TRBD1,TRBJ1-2,CASSPWTGDKDGYTF,TGTGCCAGCAGCCCCTGGACAGGGGACAAGGATGGCTACACCTTC